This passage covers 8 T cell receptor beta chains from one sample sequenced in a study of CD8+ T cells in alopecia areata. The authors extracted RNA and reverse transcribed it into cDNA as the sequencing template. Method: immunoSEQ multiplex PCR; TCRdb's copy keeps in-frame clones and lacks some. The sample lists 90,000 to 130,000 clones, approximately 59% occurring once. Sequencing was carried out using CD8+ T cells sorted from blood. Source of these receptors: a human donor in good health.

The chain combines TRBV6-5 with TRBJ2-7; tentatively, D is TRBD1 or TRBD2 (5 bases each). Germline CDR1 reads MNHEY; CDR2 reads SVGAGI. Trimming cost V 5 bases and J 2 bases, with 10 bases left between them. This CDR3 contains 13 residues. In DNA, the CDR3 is TGTGCCAGCAGTCAAGGGACGGCCTACGAGCAGTACTTC. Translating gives CASSQGTAYEQYF.

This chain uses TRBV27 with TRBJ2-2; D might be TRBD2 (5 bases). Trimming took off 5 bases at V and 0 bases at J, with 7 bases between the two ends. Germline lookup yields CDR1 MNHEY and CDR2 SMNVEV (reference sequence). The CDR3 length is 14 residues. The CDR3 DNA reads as TGTGCCAGCAGTATCGGGACGAACACCGGGGAGCTGTTTTTT. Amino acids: CASSIGTNTGELFF.

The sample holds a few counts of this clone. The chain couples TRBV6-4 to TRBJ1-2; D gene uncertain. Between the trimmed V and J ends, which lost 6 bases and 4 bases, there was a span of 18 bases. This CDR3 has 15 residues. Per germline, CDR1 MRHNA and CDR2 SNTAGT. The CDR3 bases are TGTGCCAGCAGGCCGGATAAGAGCAGTGCCTATGGCTACACCTTC. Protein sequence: CASRPDKSSAYGYTF.

The CDR3 loop reads CASSGGETQYF. Here the CDR3 DNA reads TGTGCCAGCAGCGGCGGGGAGACCCAGTACTTC. This chain connects TRBV5-6 to TRBJ2-5; D may be TRBD2 (5 bases). Per germline, CDR1 SGHDT and CDR2 YYEEEE. V dropped 4 bases and J dropped 5 bases, with 6 bases sitting between them. The CDR3 sequence is 11 residues long.

In DNA, the CDR3 is TGTGCCAGCAGTGACGACAGGGAAAGGGGAATGAACACTGAAGCTTTCTTT. It encodes CASSDDRERGMNTEAFF. The chain links TRBV2 to TRBJ1-1, with 7 bases fitting TRBD1. The CDR3 runs to 17 residues. The J segment lost 0 bases and the V segment lost 3 bases, leaving 10 bases of the junction unmatched. Germline-derived CDR1 and CDR2 are SNHLY and FYNNEI.

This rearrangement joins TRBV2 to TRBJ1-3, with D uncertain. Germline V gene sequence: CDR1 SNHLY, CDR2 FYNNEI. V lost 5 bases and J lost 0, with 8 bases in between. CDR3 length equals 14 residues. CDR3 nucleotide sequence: TGTGCCAGCAGTCCCCGCGACTCTGGAAACACCATATATTTT. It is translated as CASSPRDSGNTIYF. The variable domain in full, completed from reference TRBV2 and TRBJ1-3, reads EPEVTQTPSHQVTQMGQEVILRCVPISNHLYFYWYRQILGQKVEFLVSFYNNEISEKSEIFDDQFSVERPDGSNFTLKIRSTKLEDSAMYFCASSPRDSGNTIYFGEGSWLTVV.

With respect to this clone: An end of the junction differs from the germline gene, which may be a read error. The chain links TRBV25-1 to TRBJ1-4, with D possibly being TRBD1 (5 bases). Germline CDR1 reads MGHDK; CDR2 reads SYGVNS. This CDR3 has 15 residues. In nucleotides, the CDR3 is TGTGCCAGCAGTGAAGGTGACAGTTGGAATGGAAAACTGTTTTTT. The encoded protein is CASSEGDSWNGKLFF.

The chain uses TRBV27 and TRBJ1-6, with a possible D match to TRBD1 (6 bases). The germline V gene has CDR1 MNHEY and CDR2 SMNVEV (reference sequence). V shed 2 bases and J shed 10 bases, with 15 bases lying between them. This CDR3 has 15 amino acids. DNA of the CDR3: TGTGCCAGCAGTTTACTCCAGGGGAGTGGGTCACCCCTCCACTTT. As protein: CASSLLQGSGSPLHF.